These 24 T cell receptor beta chains came from one sample sequenced in a study of graft-versus-host responses after intestinal transplantation. Here immunoSEQ multiplex PCR was the method, and the copy in TCRdb shows in-frame clones only, minus some. The sample carries 11,000 or so clones, more than 70% recorded once. The sample consisted of PBMCs, taken around 530 days after intestinal transplant. These TCRs come from a human patient who received an intestinal transplant, so some T cells may come from the graft donor.

The chain recombines TRBV18 with TRBJ1-6; 10 bases align to TRBD1. Germline V lookup: CDR1 KGHSH, CDR2 LQKENI. The CDR3 has 17 residues. The junction had 10 bases not matched to a gene; V was cut back by 5 bases and J by 6 bases. The CDR3 coding sequence is TGTGCCAGCTCATCGAGGACAGGGGGTACCGGTAATTCACCCCTCCACTTT. Translation: CASSSRTGGTGNSPLHF.

The rearrangement joins TRBV9 to TRBJ2-7; D is unresolved. The CDR3 covers 13 residues. V gave up 0 bases and J gave up 3 bases, with 7 bases separating them. Germline V CDR1 and CDR2: SGDLS, YYNGEE. The CDR3 DNA sequence: TGTGCCAGCAGCGTAGGGGCCTTCTACGAGCAGTACTTC. Protein sequence: CASSVGAFYEQYF.

The rearrangement uses TRBV5-1 and TRBJ2-7; no definite D call. The length of the CDR3 is 11 residues. Per germline, CDR1 SGHRS and CDR2 YFSETQ. V lost 0 bases and J 4 bases, leaving 2 bases between the germline ends. The CDR3 here is CASSLGYEQYF. CDR3 nucleotides: TGCGCCAGCAGCTTGGGATACGAGCAGTACTTC. The full variable domain, its missing parts supplied by reference TRBV5-1 and TRBJ2-7, is KAGVTQTPRYLIKTRGQQVTLSCSPISGHRSVSWYQQTPGQGLQFLFEYFSETQRNKGNFPGRFSGRQFSNSRSEMNVSTLELGDSALYLCASSLGYEQYFGPGTRLTVT.

This rearrangement joins TRBV11-3 to TRBJ2-1; 9 nucleotides align to TRBD1. This CDR3 region has 16 residues. From germline, CDR1 is SGHNT and CDR2 YENEEA. V was pared by 5 bases and J by 6 bases, with 11 bases of the junction left unmatched. The CDR3 loop reads CASSPDGTGLGNEQFF. The CDR3 nucleotides read TGTGCCAGCAGCCCGGATGGGACAGGGTTGGGCAATGAGCAGTTCTTC.

In its sample, this clone was seen once. The gene calls are TRBV29-1 and TRBJ2-3; 10 bases align to TRBD2. V lost 5 bases, J lost 6 bases, and 8 bases stayed unmatched. The CDR3 consists of 14 residues. The germline V gene has CDR1 SQVTM and CDR2 ANQGSEA. The CDR3 region is CSVHGASGSDTQYF. Here the CDR3 DNA reads TGCAGCGTTCATGGGGCTAGCGGGAGTGATACGCAGTATTTT.

The chain is built from TRBV5-1 and TRBJ2-5; D not certain. CDR3 size: 13 residues. The V end was cut by 6 bases, the J end by 5 bases, with 14 bases between. CDR1 is SGHRS and CDR2 is YFSETQ in the germline V gene. The CDR3 coding sequence is TGCGCCAGCAAACCGATAATGGTTGAGACCCAGTACTTC. Translated: CASKPIMVETQYF.

The chain uses TRBV30 and TRBJ1-3, with TRBD1 matching 7 bases. Germline CDR1 and CDR2: GTSNPN and SVGIG (reference sequence). CDR3 size: 15 residues. After removal of 2 bases from V and 8 bases from J, the junction contained 12 bases not matched to a gene. CDR3 amino acids: CAWSPPGTEEDTIYF. The CDR3, as DNA: TGTGCCTGGAGTCCTCCGGGGACAGAAGAGGACACCATATATTTT.

The chain employs TRBV27 and TRBJ2-7; maybe TRBD1 (6 bases). V was shortened by 5 bases and J by 5 bases, with 19 bases between the two germline ends. CDR1 is MNHEY, CDR2 SMNVEV, per germline (reference sequence). This CDR3 is built from 15 residues. The CDR3 here is CASSLDPQGIHEQYF. In nucleotides, the CDR3 is TGTGCCAGCAGTCTCGACCCACAGGGTATCCACGAGCAGTACTTC.

J is TRBJ1-5 and V is TRBV4-1; TRBD1 agrees at 7 bases. This CDR3 is 14 amino acids long. CDR1 MGHRA and CDR2 YSYEKL come from the germline V gene. V lost 4 bases, J lost 3 bases, and 3 bases stayed unmatched. CDR3 residues: CASSPGTVNQPQHF. The CDR3 nucleotides are TGCGCCAGCAGCCCCGGGACAGTCAATCAGCCCCAGCATTTT.

This clone occurred once. The gene calls are TRBV18 and TRBJ2-4, with 7 positions matching TRBD1. The CDR3 loop spans 14 amino acids. J gave up 4 bases and V 2 bases, and 2 bases lay outside the gene matches. Germline CDR1 and CDR2: KGHSH and LQKENI. The CDR3 sequence: CASSPEGQKNIQYF. In DNA form, the CDR3 reads TGTGCCAGCTCACCAGAGGGACAGAAAAACATTCAGTACTTC.

This sequence joins TRBV7-9 and TRBJ2-7, with TRBD1 matching 7 bases. Germline V gene data show CDR1 as SEHNR and CDR2 as FQNEAQ (reference sequence). Trimming at V came to 1 base and at J to 5 bases, leaving 8 bases not matched to a gene. The CDR3 sequence is 15 residues long. DNA of the CDR3: TGTGCCAGCAGCTTAGGGAACACAGGGGTCGACGAGCAGTACTTC. Translated: CASSLGNTGVDEQYF.

The rearrangement links TRBV2 to TRBJ1-1; D is unresolved. The CDR3 runs to 13 residues. CDR1 and CDR2 (germline): SNHLY, FYNNEI. The ends were cut back, 3 bases at V and 3 bases at J, with 8 bases in the middle. The CDR3 region has the DNA TGTGCCAGCAGTGAGGAAGGGTACACTGAAGCTTTCTTT. Its protein product is CASSEEGYTEAFF.

The V gene is TRBV4-1, the J gene TRBJ1-5; TRBD1 might be the D (5 bases). The CDR3 runs 16 residues. CDR1 is MGHRA, CDR2 YSYEKL, per germline. V gave up 0 bases and J gave up 6 bases, with 15 bases separating them. The CDR3 sequence: CASSQDGRALAQPQHF. CDR3 DNA: TGCGCCAGCAGCCAAGACGGCAGGGCTCTTGCTCAGCCCCAGCATTTT.

The chain combines TRBV7-9 with TRBJ2-5; TRBD1 is a possible D gene (5 bases). In germline, CDR1 is SEHNR, CDR2 FQNEAQ (reference sequence). Trimming removed 7 bases at V and 4 bases at J, with 22 bases between. This CDR3 is built from 16 residues. The CDR3 region is CASNTLTGQGRETQYF. Here the CDR3 DNA reads TGTGCCAGCAACACCTTGACCGGGCAGGGTCGAGAGACCCAGTACTTC.

This rearrangement joins TRBV5-1 to TRBJ2-3; D may be TRBD2 (6 bases). The CDR3 loop spans 17 amino acids. The V gene's germline CDR1 is SGHRS and CDR2 YFSETQ. The V gene lost 0 bases and the J gene lost 0 bases, with 14 bases spanning the gap. The CDR3 region has the DNA TGCGCCAGCAGCTTGGGATACCTCAGCGGGAGCACAGATACGCAGTATTTT. Its translation: CASSLGYLSGSTDTQYF.

This chain links TRBV13 with TRBJ2-5, with a tentative D call TRBD2 (6 bases). The end of the DNA fits TRBJ2-7 better, so the J call may be wrong. Germline values: CDR1 PRHDT, CDR2 FYEKMQ (reference sequence). There are 13 residues in the CDR3. The CDR3 region has the DNA TGTGCCAGCAGCTCTAGCGATACCTACGAGCAGTACTTC. Amino acids: CASSSSDTYEQYF.

This sequence joins TRBV4-1 and TRBJ2-7; tentative D call: TRBD2 (6 bases). The CDR3 covers 16 residues. The V and J ends lost 0 bases and 2 bases respectively, with 14 bases between them. Germline V gene sequence: CDR1 MGHRA, CDR2 YSYEKL. Here the CDR3 DNA reads TGCGCCAGCAGCCAAGAAGGATTTGGAGGGCCCTACGAGCAGTACTTC. As protein: CASSQEGFGGPYEQYF.

The rearrangement uses TRBV29-1 and TRBJ1-2; D is uncertain. The CDR3 extends over 12 amino acids. Trimming took 4 bases from V and 4 from J, leaving 10 bases between them. Germline V gene sequence: CDR1 SQVTM, CDR2 ANQGSEA. The CDR3 region has the DNA TGCAGCGTTGGATTGGCAACCTATGGCTACACCTTC. This codes for CSVGLATYGYTF.

This clone was observed once. The rearrangement uses TRBV9 and TRBJ2-3; TRBD2 aligns across 12 bases. CDR1 and CDR2 (germline): SGDLS, YYNGEE. This CDR3 spans 16 amino acids. With 3 bases clipped from V and 7 bases from J, the junction kept 9 bases outside the gene matches. CDR3 residues: CASSARLAGVLNTQYF. CDR3 nucleotides: TGTGCCAGCAGCGCGCGACTAGCGGGAGTTTTGAATACGCAGTATTTT.

V usage is TRBV7-3 and J usage is TRBJ2-5; TRBD2 matches at 16 bases. The V segment lost 4 bases and the J segment 4 bases; nucleotides outside the gene matches: 6. The CDR3 runs to 17 residues. Germline lookup yields CDR1 SGHTA and CDR2 FQGTGA. CDR3 region: CASSSGTSGRAVETQYF. CDR3 sequence (DNA): TGTGCCAGCAGCTCCGGGACTAGCGGGAGGGCGGTAGAGACCCAGTACTTC.

The rearrangement uses TRBV6-4 and TRBJ2-1; the D gene is possibly TRBD2 (6 bases). In germline, CDR1 is MRHNA, CDR2 SNTAGT. CDR3 length equals 14 residues. Trimming shortened V by 0 bases and J by 5 bases, and 8 bases separated the two germline ends. The CDR3 sequence is CASSDSGGNNEQFF. The DNA for the CDR3 is TGTGCCAGCAGTGACTCTGGGGGGAACAATGAGCAGTTCTTC.

The gene calls are TRBV7-2 and TRBJ1-4; D possibly corresponds to TRBD1 (5 bases). Germline V gene sequence: CDR1 SGHTA, CDR2 FQGNSA. The CDR3 consists of 14 residues. Trimming took 3 bases from V and 8 from J, leaving 13 bases between them. In DNA form, the CDR3 reads TGTGCCAGCAGCTTTAGGGGAGGGCGGGAAAAACTGTTTTTT. Its protein is CASSFRGGREKLFF.

This clone appeared a few times. This chain joins TRBV5-1 and TRBJ2-7; 12 bases line up with TRBD2. The V gene end was trimmed by 4 bases and the J gene end by 0 bases; junction bases not matched to a gene: 8. This CDR3 comprises 17 residues. Germline V gives CDR1 SGHRS, CDR2 YFSETQ. CDR3 in amino acids: CASSLGLAGLVSYEQYF. The CDR3 DNA follows: TGCGCCAGCAGCCTGGGACTAGCGGGCCTTGTCTCCTACGAGCAGTACTTC.

This chain links TRBV28 with TRBJ2-1, with D tentatively TRBD1 (5 bases). Trimming took off 7 bases at V and 7 bases at J, with 17 bases between the two ends. The germline V gene has CDR1 MDHEN and CDR2 SYDVKM. The CDR3 covers 14 residues. The CDR3 DNA follows: TGTGCCAGCACCTGGGGCAAAAAGGGAAATGAGCAGTTCTTC. Residues: CASTWGKKGNEQFF.